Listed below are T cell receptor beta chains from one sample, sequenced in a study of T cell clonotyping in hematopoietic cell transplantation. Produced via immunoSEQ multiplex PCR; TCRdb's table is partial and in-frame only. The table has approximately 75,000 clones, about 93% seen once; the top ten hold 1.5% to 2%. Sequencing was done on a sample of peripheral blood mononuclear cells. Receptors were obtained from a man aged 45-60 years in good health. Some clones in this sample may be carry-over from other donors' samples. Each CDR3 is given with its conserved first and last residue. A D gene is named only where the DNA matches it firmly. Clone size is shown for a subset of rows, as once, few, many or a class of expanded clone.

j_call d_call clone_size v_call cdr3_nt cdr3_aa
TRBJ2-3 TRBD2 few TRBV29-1 TGCAGCGTTCCTCTAGCGGGAGTCACAGATACGCAGTATTTT CSVPLAGVTDTQYF
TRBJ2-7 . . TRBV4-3 TGCGCCAGCAGCCACGGACTATACAACGAGCAGTACTTC CASSHGLYNEQYF
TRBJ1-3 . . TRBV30 TGTGCCTGGAGTCCCCCCGAAAACACCATATATTTT CAWSPPENTIYF
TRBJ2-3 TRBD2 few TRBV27 TGTGCCAGCAGTTCCGACCCTCTAGCGGGAGGGCTGACAGATACGCAGTATTTT CASSSDPLAGGLTDTQYF
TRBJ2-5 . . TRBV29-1 TGCAGCGTGATTCCCCGGTCGGAGACCCAGTACTTC CSVIPRSETQYF
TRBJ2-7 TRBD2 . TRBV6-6 TGTGCCAGCAGAGTCCTAGCGGGGGGCCTCGAGCAGTACTTC CASRVLAGGLEQYF
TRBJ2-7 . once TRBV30 TGTGCCTGGAGTGTACGAAGGGGGGCCTACGAGCAGTACTTC CAWSVRRGAYEQYF
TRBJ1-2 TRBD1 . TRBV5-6 TGTGCCAGCAGCTTGAATCAGGGGGACCTCTATGGCTACACCTTC CASSLNQGDLYGYTF
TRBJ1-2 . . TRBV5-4 TGTGCCAGCAGCTCCCAGAGAGCCCGCGGTGGCTATGGCTACACCTTC CASSSQRARGGYGYTF
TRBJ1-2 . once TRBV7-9 TGTGCCAGCAGCGGTTCCGGGCCGCGGGTCGGCTACACCTTC CASSGSGPRVGYTF
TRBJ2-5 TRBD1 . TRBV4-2 TGTGCCAGCAGCCAAAAGGGACAGCAAGAGACCCAGTACTTC CASSQKGQQETQYF
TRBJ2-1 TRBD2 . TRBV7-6 TGTGCCAGCAGCCCCGGACTAGCGGGTTCCTACAATGAGCAGTTCTTC CASSPGLAGSYNEQFF
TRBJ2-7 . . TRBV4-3 TGCGCCAGCAGCCAAGGTGTAGGGTACTACGAGCAGTACTTC CASSQGVGYYEQYF
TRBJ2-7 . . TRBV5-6 TGTGCCAGCAGCACCTTAGTAGATTATTTTACCGACTACGAGCAGTACTTC CASSTLVDYFTDYEQYF
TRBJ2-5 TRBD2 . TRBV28 TGTGCCAGCAGGCCCGGGACTAGCAAGGGGACCCAGTACTTC CASRPGTSKGTQYF
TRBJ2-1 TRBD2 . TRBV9 TGTGCCAGCAGCCCCAGACTAGCGGGAGGGCCGGGTTCCAATGAGCAGTTCTTC CASSPRLAGGPGSNEQFF
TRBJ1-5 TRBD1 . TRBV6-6 TGTGCCAGCAGTTTAGCAGGGGGGGAGCAGCCCCAGCATTTT CASSLAGGEQPQHF
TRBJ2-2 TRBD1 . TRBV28 TGTGCCAGCAGTCTCGACAGGGTTACCGGGGAGCTGTTTTTT CASSLDRVTGELFF
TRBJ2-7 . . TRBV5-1 TGCGCCAGCAGTTTAGATGCGGGTGCCTCCTACGAGCAGTACTTC CASSLDAGASYEQYF
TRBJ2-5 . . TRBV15 TGTGCCACCAGCAGCGTGGGGTCGGAGACCCAGTACTTC CATSSVGSETQYF
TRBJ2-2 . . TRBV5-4 TGTGCCAGCAGCTTGGTTGGGGGCACCGGGGAGCTGTTTTTT CASSLVGGTGELFF
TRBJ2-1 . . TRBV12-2 TGTGCAAGTCGCTTAATATCCTACAATGAGCAGTTCTTC CASRLISYNEQFF
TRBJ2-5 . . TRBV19 TGTGCCAGTAGTGGGGCCGGGACAACCCAAGAGACCCAGTACTTC CASSGAGTTQETQYF
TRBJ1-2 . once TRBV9 TGTGCCAGCAGCGCTTACTATGGCTACACCTTC CASSAYYGYTF
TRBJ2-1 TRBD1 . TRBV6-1 TGTGCCAGCAGCCTAGGGGGCCTGTGGAATGAGCAGTTCTTC CASSLGGLWNEQFF
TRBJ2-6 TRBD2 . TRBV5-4 TGTGCCAGCAGCTTACCTAGCGGGGGGGCCATAACTGGGGCCAACGTCCTGACTTTC CASSLPSGGAITGANVLTF
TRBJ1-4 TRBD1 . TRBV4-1 TGCGCCAGCAGCCTATCGACAGGGGAAAAACTGTTTTTT CASSLSTGEKLFF
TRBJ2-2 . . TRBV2 TGTGCCAGCACAAGTAGGGGCCCCGGGGAGCTGTTTTTT CASTSRGPGELFF
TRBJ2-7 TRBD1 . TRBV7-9 TGTGCCAGCAGCTTAGCCAGGGGGCACCACGAGCAGTACTTC CASSLARGHHEQYF
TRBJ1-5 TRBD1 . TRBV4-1 TGCGCCAGCAGCCAAGAGTCGCCAGGGGGTTGGGATCAGCCCCAGCATTTT CASSQESPGGWDQPQHF
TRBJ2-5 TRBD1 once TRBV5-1 TGCGCCAGCAGCTTGGGGGTGGGACAGGGTCAAGAGACCCAGTACTTC CASSLGVGQGQETQYF
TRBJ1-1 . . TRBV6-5 TGTGCCAGCAGTTACTCGGGGGGCACTGAAGCTTTCTTT CASSYSGGTEAFF
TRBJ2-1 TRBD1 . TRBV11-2 TGTGCCAGCAGCTCTCCCCAGGGGGCAAATGAGCAGTTCTTC CASSSPQGANEQFF
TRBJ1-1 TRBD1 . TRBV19 TGTGCCAGTAGTATTGGACAGGGGGCAGCGAACACTGAAGCTTTCTTT CASSIGQGAANTEAFF
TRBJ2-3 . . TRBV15 TGTGCCACCAGCAGAGTTTTTATCGGGAGTGGCACAGATACGCAGTATTTT CATSRVFIGSGTDTQYF
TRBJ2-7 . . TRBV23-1 TGCGCCAGCAGTCAATCGCAACCCAGATCGAGCGAGCAGTACTTC CASSQSQPRSSEQYF
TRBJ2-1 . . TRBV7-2 TGTGCCAGCAGCTTAGCTAGCCGCTCCTACAATGAGCAGTTCTTC CASSLASRSYNEQFF
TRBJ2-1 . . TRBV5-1 TGCGCCAGCAGCTTGGTTCCGGGGAATGAGCAGTTCTTC CASSLVPGNEQFF
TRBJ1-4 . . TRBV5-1 TGCGCCAGCAGCTGGATGGGGCAGGGCGGAGAAAAACTGTTTTTT CASSWMGQGGEKLFF
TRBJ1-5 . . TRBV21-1 TGTGCCAAAGACAGGGGGCATCAGCCCCAGCATTTT CAKDRGHQPQHF
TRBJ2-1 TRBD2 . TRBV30 TGTGCCTGGAGTGGATTGGGGACTAGCTACAATGAGCAGTTCTTC CAWSGLGTSYNEQFF
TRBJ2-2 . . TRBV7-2 TGTGCCAGCAGCTTTACCAGGGTAACCGGGGAGCTGTTTTTT CASSFTRVTGELFF
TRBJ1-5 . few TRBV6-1 TGTGCCAGCAGTGAAGCGCTTGGAGTGAATCAGCCCCAGCATTTT CASSEALGVNQPQHF
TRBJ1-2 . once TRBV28 TGTGCCAGTTCTAAGGTGTGGTTAAACTATGGCTACACCTTC CASSKVWLNYGYTF
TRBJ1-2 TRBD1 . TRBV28 TGTGCCAGCAGCCACAGGGGAGGGGACTATGGCTACACCTTC CASSHRGGDYGYTF
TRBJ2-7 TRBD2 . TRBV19 TGTGCCAGTAGTTTAATAGCGGGAACCGACTACGAGCAGTACTTC CASSLIAGTDYEQYF
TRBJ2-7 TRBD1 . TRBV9 TGTGCCAGCAGCCCCAACCAGGGACAGGGTTCCCACGAGCAGTACTTC CASSPNQGQGSHEQYF
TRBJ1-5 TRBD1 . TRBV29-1 TGCAGCGTTGGGGCAGGGGGAAATCAGCCCCAGCATTTT CSVGAGGNQPQHF
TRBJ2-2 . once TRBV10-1 TGCGCCAGCAGGTTACCTTTAGACCCTAGGGGGGCGACCGGGGAGCTGTTTTTT CASRLPLDPRGATGELFF
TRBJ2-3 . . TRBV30 TGTGCCTGGACCTTAGGGGCTCGTGCTAGCAGGGATACGCAGTATTTT CAWTLGARASRDTQYF
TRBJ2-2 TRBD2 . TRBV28 TGTGCCAGCAGTTTATGGGGACTAGCGGGAAGTGCCGGGGAGCTGTTTTTT CASSLWGLAGSAGELFF
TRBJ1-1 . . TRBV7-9 TGTGCCAGCAGCTTAACCACTGAAGCTTTCTTT CASSLTTEAFF
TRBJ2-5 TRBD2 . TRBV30 TGTGCCTGGAGTGTAGGACTAGCGGGGGAAGAGACCCAGTACTTC CAWSVGLAGEETQYF
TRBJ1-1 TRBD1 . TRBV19 TGTGCCAGTAGGGCGACAGGGGGCACTGAAGCTTTCTTT CASRATGGTEAFF
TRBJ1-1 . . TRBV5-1 TGCGCCAGCAGGTCCTCTGGAAACACTGAAGCTTTCTTT CASRSSGNTEAFF
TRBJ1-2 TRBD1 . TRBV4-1 TGCGCCAGCAGCCACCAACCTCAGGGGGTTGACTATGGCTACACCTTC CASSHQPQGVDYGYTF
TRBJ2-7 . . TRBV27 TGTGCCAGCAGTTCCCGACTGGAGAACGTGGGCTCCTACGAGCAGTACTTC CASSSRLENVGSYEQYF
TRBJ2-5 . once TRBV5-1 TGCGCCAGCAGCTTGGCGGGGGACTACCAAGAGACCCAGTACTTC CASSLAGDYQETQYF
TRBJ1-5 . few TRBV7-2 TGTGCCAGCAGCTTAAGGCAGGGGTATCAGCCCCAGCATTTT CASSLRQGYQPQHF